These 19 T cell receptor beta chains were sequenced from one sample in a study of T-cell memory formation after mild COVID-19. MiXCR, applied by TCRdb to the 5' RACE reads, yields one record per CDR3 protein. The sample shows about 250,000 distinct CDR3 sequences, approximately 15% of them seen only once. Material for sequencing was PBMCs or a T cell subset sorted from them (not recorded which). The receptors derive from an adult woman who had mild COVID-19 (a few samples of this study predate the infection). Cell type and time point are not known.

The chain links TRBV5-1 to TRBJ2-7; tentatively, D is TRBD1 (5 bases). The CDR3 loop spans 14 amino acids. From germline, CDR1 is SGHRS and CDR2 YFSETQ. V lost 1 base and J 7 bases, leaving 15 bases between the germline ends. CDR3 loop: CASSLSLPGSEQYF. CDR3 in DNA: TGCGCCAGCAGCTTGTCTCTACCAGGGTCGGAGCAGTACTTC.

This clonotype appeared a few times. The V and J genes are TRBV12-3 or TRBV12-4 and TRBJ1-1; perhaps TRBD1 as D (5 bases). V lost 3 bases and J 6 bases, leaving 14 bases between the germline ends. This CDR3 has 14 residues. CDR3 sequence reads: CASSFAQGTPEAFF. As DNA, the CDR3 is TGTGCCAGCAGTTTCGCGCAGGGTACTCCTGAAGCTTTCTTT.

The chain links TRBV2 to TRBJ1-4; D unclear. Trimming stripped 7 bases from V and 4 bases from J, with 4 bases between. The CDR3 covers 11 residues. The germline V gene encodes CDR1 SNHLY and CDR2 FYNNEI. The CDR3 loop is CASTINEKLFF. In DNA, the CDR3 is TGTGCCAGCACCATTAATGAAAAACTGTTTTTT.

The rearrangement uses TRBV30 and TRBJ1-2; D perhaps matches TRBD1 (6 bases). Germline V lookup: CDR1 GTSNPN, CDR2 SVGIG (reference sequence). CDR3 size: 13 residues. Trimming took 4 bases from V and 5 from J, leaving 14 bases between them. The CDR3 coding sequence is TGTGCCTGGACCGCCAACCAGGGGTATGGCTACACCTTC. Protein product: CAWTANQGYGYTF.

This clonotype was observed at least ten times. The chain joins TRBV15 to TRBJ2-3; 9 bases are shared with TRBD2. Trimming at V came to 1 base and at J to 7 bases, leaving 9 bases not matched to a gene. The CDR3 loop spans 16 amino acids. Per germline, CDR1 LNHNV and CDR2 YYDKDF (reference sequence). CDR3 protein: CATSRGMRGGYYTQYF. In DNA form, the CDR3 reads TGTGCCACCAGCAGAGGGATGCGGGGGGGCTACTATACGCAGTATTTT.

The chain uses TRBV11-3 and TRBJ2-1; tentatively, D is TRBD1 (6 bases). The CDR3 loop spans 15 amino acids. V was trimmed by 1 base and J by 7 bases, leaving 14 bases between them. CDR1 is SGHNT, CDR2 YENEEA, per germline. The CDR3 loop reads CASSLVPGAGNEQFF. CDR3 coding DNA: TGTGCCAGCAGCTTAGTACCAGGGGCTGGTAATGAGCAGTTCTTC.

The rearrangement uses TRBV4-2 and TRBJ1-2; TRBD1 matches at 7 bases. Germline assignment: CDR1 LGHNA and CDR2 YNFKEQ. Trimming cost V 2 bases and J 3 bases; bases outside gene matches: 6. This CDR3 has 15 residues. The CDR3 here is CASSQLGQEDYGYTF. Written as DNA, the CDR3 is TGTGCCAGCAGCCAACTTGGACAGGAGGACTATGGCTACACCTTC.

This clonotype was observed a few times. The CDR3 region has the DNA TGTGCCAGCGCGACCTACGAGCAGTACTTC. Its translation: CASATYEQYF. This chain connects TRBV6-2 or TRBV6-3 to TRBJ2-7; no clear D. This CDR3 has 10 amino acids. Per germline, CDR1 MNHEY and CDR2 SVGEGT. Trimming removed 8 bases at V and 2 bases at J, with 4 bases between.

This clonotype has only a few counts. This chain uses TRBV3-1 with TRBJ1-2; TRBD1 matches at 8 bases. J was trimmed by 1 base and V by 6 bases; bases with no gene match: 4. CDR1 and CDR2 (germline): LGHDT, YNNKEL (reference sequence). The CDR3 sequence is 14 residues long. The CDR3 loop reads CASRGQGHNYGYTF. The DNA for the CDR3 is TGTGCCAGCAGAGGACAGGGTCATAACTATGGCTACACCTTC. Drawing the rest from reference TRBV3-1 and TRBJ1-2, the complete variable domain is DTAVSQTPKYLVTQMGNDKSIKCEQNLGHDTMYWYKQDSKKFLKIMFSYNNKELIINETVPNRFSPKSPDKAHLNLHINSLELGDSAVYFCASRGQGHNYGYTFGSGTRLTVV.

Only a few counts were recorded for this clonotype. The rearrangement joins TRBV3-1 to TRBJ1-6; D not certain. The CDR3 runs 17 residues. Trimming removed 0 bases from V and 4 bases from J, with 13 bases in between. The germline V gene has CDR1 LGHDT and CDR2 YNNKEL (reference sequence). This chain's CDR3 is CASSQDGQTVYNSPLHF. CDR3 nucleotide sequence: TGTGCCAGCAGCCAAGATGGGCAGACGGTTTATAATTCACCCCTCCACTTT. Drawing the rest from reference TRBV3-1 and TRBJ1-6, the complete variable domain is DTAVSQTPKYLVTQMGNDKSIKCEQNLGHDTMYWYKQDSKKFLKIMFSYNNKELIINETVPNRFSPKSPDKAHLNLHINSLELGDSAVYFCASSQDGQTVYNSPLHFGNGTRLTVT.

This clonotype was counted many times. The rearrangement joins TRBV23-1 to TRBJ2-3; perhaps D is TRBD1 or TRBD2 (5 bases each). TRBV23-1 falls under the ORF class, with uncertain function. V gave up 5 bases and J gave up 3 bases, with 18 bases separating them. This CDR3 is built from 16 residues. The CDR3 region has the DNA TGCGCCAGCAGTACCCGAGAGGGGATGGGGACAGATACGCAGTATTTT. This encodes CASSTREGMGTDTQYF.

This clonotype was seen a handful of times. The V and J genes are TRBV3-1 and TRBJ2-7; 8 bases line up with TRBD1. The CDR3 contains 14 residues. The V gene end was trimmed by 1 base and the J gene end by 7 bases; junction bases not matched to a gene: 6. The germline gives CDR1 LGHDT, CDR2 YNNKEL (reference sequence). The CDR3 bases are TGTGCCAGCAGCCAAGGGACAGGGCTTCGGGAGCAGTACTTC. It specifies CASSQGTGLREQYF.

Here the CDR3 reads CASSLVAGLSEQYF. The CDR3 DNA follows: TGTGCCAGCAGCTTAGTTGCAGGGTTAAGCGAGCAGTACTTC. The chain is built from TRBV7-9 and TRBJ2-7; TRBD1 might be the D (5 bases). V gave up 1 base and J gave up 6 bases, with 13 bases separating them. The CDR3 length is 14 residues. From germline, CDR1 is SEHNR and CDR2 FQNEAQ (reference sequence).

This clonotype was observed a few times. The chain recombines TRBV29-1 with TRBJ2-4, with D possibly being TRBD1 or TRBD2 (6 bases each). The CDR3 is 14 residues long. The germline CDR1 and CDR2 sequences are SQVTM and ANQGSEA. V lost 1 base, J lost 8 bases, and 15 bases lay in between. CDR3 in DNA: TGCAGCGTTGAAGTCAGTGAGAGGGGGGACATTCAGTACTTC. As protein: CSVEVSERGDIQYF.

This clonotype has a handful of counts. The CDR3 nucleotides are TGCAGCGTTCGTCAGGGAACCTCCCGTGACTACAATGAGCAGTTCTTC. Protein: CSVRQGTSRDYNEQFF. The rearrangement uses TRBV29-1 and TRBJ2-1; weak D call: TRBD1 (5 bases). The CDR3 has 16 amino acids. Trimming left V 5 bases short and J 3 bases short, with 20 bases between. CDR1 and CDR2 from the germline V gene are SQVTM and ANQGSEA.

J is TRBJ1-2 and V is TRBV5-1; 8 nucleotides align to TRBD1. V dropped 4 bases and J dropped 4; count of bases not matched to a gene: 9. The CDR3 sequence is 15 residues long. Germline V gene sequence: CDR1 SGHRS, CDR2 YFSETQ. The CDR3 DNA follows: TGCGCCAGCAGCAGGGCAGACAGGGGACTCTATGGCTACACCTTC. Translating gives CASSRADRGLYGYTF.

The CDR3 DNA sequence: TGTGCCAGCAGCCACAGTCGGGACTCAAGAGATACGCAGTATTTT. Its translation is CASSHSRDSRDTQYF. The gene calls are TRBV7-6 and TRBJ2-3, with D perhaps TRBD2 (6 bases). Germline-derived CDR1 and CDR2 are SGHVS and FNYEAQ. The CDR3 runs to 15 residues. The ends were cut back, 5 bases at V and 5 bases at J, with 17 bases in the middle.

V is TRBV9 and J is TRBJ2-7; 8 bases are shared with TRBD2. Germline trimming cut 1 base from V and 3 bases from J; bases unmatched to any gene: 6. CDR3 length: 15 residues. Germline loops: CDR1 SGDLS, CDR2 YYNGEE. CDR3 residues: CASSVSSGRGYEQYF. The CDR3 DNA is TGTGCCAGCAGCGTAAGCAGCGGGAGAGGCTACGAGCAGTACTTC.

V gene TRBV19 combines with J gene TRBJ1-1; 8 positions match TRBD1. This CDR3 has 12 amino acids. The V and J ends lost 10 bases and 4 bases, in that order; junction bases with no gene match: 5. Per the germline V gene, CDR1 is LNHDA and CDR2 is SQIVND (reference sequence). In nucleotides, the CDR3 is TGTGCCACCCGGACAGGGCTCACTGAAGCTTTCTTT. Protein sequence: CATRTGLTEAFF.